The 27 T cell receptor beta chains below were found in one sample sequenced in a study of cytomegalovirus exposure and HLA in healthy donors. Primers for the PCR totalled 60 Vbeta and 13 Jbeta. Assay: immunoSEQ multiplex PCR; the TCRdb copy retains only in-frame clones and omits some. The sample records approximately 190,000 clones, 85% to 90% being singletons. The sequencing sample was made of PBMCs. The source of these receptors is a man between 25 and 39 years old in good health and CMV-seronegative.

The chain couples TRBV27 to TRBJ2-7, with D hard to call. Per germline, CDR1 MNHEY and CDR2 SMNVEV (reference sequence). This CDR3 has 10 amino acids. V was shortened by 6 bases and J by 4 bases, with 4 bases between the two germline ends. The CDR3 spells CASRQYEQYF. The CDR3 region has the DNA TGTGCCAGCAGACAATACGAGCAGTACTTC.

CDR3 protein: CASSSVATNEKLFF. The DNA of the CDR3 is TGCGCCAGCAGCTCTGTTGCAACTAATGAAAAACTGTTTTTT. The chain combines TRBV5-1 with TRBJ1-4; no clear D gene. Trimming removed 3 bases at V and 0 bases at J, with 6 bases between. The CDR3 extends over 14 amino acids. Germline V gene data show CDR1 as SGHRS and CDR2 as YFSETQ. The variable domain in full, with the rest retrieved from reference TRBV5-1 and TRBJ1-4, is KAGVTQTPRYLIKTRGQQVTLSCSPISGHRSVSWYQQTPGQGLQFLFEYFSETQRNKGNFPGRFSGRQFSNSRSEMNVSTLELGDSALYLCASSSVATNEKLFFGSGTQLSVL.

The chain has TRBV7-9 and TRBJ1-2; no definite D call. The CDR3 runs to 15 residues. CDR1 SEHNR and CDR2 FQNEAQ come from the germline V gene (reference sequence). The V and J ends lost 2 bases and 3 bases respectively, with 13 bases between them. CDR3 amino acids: CASSLFTGLDYGYTF. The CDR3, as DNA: TGTGCCAGCAGCTTATTTACGGGGTTGGACTATGGCTACACCTTC. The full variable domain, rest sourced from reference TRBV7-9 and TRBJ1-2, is DTGVSQNPRHKITKRGQNVTFRCDPISEHNRLYWYRQTLGQGPEFLTYFQNEAQLEKSRLLSDRFSAERPKGSFSTLEIQRTEQGDSAMYLCASSLFTGLDYGYTFGSGTRLTVV.

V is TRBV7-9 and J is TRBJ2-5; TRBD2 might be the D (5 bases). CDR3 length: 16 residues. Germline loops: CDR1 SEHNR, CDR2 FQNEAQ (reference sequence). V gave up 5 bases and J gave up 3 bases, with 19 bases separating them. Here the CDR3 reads CASSQRVAGLKETQYF. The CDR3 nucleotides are TGTGCCAGCAGCCAAAGGGTAGCAGGACTCAAAGAGACCCAGTACTTC.

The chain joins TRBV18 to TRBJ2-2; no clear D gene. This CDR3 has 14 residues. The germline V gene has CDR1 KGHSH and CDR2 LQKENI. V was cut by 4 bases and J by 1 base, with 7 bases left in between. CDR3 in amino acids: CASSQSGNTGELFF. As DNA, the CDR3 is TGTGCCAGCTCACAATCAGGGAACACCGGGGAGCTGTTTTTT.

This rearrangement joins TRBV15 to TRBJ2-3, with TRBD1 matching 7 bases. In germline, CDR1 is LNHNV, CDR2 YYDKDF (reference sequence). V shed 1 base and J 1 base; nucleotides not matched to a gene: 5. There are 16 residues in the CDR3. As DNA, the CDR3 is TGTGCCACCAGCAGAGTATCAGGACAGGGCACAGATACGCAGTATTTT. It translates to CATSRVSGQGTDTQYF.

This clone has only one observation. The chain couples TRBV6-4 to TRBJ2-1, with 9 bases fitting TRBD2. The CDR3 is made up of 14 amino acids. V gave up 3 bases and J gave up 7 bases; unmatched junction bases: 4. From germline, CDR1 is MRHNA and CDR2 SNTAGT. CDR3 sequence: CASSESSGANEQFF. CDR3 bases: TGTGCCAGCAGTGAATCTAGCGGGGCGAATGAGCAGTTCTTC.

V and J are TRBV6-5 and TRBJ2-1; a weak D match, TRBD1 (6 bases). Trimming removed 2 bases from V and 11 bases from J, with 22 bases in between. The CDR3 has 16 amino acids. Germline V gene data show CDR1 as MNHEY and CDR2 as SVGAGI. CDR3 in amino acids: CASSYEQGKGSMKQFF. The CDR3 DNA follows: TGTGCCAGCAGTTACGAACAGGGCAAAGGGTCAATGAAGCAGTTCTTC.

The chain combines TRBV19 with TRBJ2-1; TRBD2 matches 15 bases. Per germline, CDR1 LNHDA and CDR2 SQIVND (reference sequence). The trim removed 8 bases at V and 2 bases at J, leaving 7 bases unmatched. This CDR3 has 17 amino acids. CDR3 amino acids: CASRTSGGARTYNEQFF. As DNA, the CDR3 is TGTGCCAGTCGGACTAGCGGGGGGGCAAGAACCTACAATGAGCAGTTCTTC. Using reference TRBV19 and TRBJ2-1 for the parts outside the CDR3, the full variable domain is DGGITQSPKYLFRKEGQNVTLSCEQNLNHDAMYWYRQDPGQGLRLIYYSQIVNDFQKGDIAEGYSVSREKKESFPLTVTSAQKNPTAFYLCASRTSGGARTYNEQFFGPGTRLTVL.

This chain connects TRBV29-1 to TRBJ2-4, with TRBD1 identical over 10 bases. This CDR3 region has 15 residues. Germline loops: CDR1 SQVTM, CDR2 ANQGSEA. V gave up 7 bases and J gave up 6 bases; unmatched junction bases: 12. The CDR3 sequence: CSAETGGGMGNIQYF. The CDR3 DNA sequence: TGCAGCGCAGAGACAGGGGGCGGTATGGGAAACATTCAGTACTTC.

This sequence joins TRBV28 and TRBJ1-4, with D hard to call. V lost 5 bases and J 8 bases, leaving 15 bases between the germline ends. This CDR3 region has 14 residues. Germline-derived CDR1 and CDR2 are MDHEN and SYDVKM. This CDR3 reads CASSKAVGSEKLFF. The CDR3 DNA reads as TGTGCCAGCAGTAAGGCCGTAGGGAGCGAAAAACTGTTTTTT. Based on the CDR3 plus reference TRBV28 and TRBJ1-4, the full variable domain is DVKVTQSSRYLVKRTGEKVFLECVQDMDHENMFWYRQDPGLGLRLIYFSYDVKMKEKGDIPEGYSVSREKKERFSLILESASTNQTSMYLCASSKAVGSEKLFFGSGTQLSVL.

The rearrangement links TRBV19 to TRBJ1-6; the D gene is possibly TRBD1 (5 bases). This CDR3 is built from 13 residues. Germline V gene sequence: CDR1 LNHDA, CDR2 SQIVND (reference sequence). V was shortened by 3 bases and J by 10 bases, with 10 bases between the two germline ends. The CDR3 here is CASSIGGGSPLHF. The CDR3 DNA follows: TGTGCCAGTAGTATCGGGGGGGGATCACCCCTCCACTTT.

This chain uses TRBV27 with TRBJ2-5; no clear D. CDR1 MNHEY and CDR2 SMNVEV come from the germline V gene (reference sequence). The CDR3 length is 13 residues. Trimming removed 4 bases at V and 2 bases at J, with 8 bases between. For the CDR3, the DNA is TGTGCCAGCAGTTCCTTTCTGCAAGAGACCCAGTACTTC. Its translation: CASSSFLQETQYF.

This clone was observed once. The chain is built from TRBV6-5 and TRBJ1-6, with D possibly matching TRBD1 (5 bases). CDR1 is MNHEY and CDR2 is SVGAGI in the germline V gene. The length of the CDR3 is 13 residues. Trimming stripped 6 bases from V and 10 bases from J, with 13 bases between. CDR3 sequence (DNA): TGTGCCAGCAGACGAGGGGAGGTATCACCCCTCCACTTT. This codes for CASRRGEVSPLHF.

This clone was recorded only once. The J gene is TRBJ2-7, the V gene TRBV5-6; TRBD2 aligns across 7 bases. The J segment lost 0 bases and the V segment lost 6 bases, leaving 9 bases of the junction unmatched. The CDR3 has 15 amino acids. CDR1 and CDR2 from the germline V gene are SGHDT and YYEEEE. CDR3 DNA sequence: TGTGCCAGCACCTCATTGGGGGGGTCCTCCTACGAGCAGTACTTC. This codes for CASTSLGGSSYEQYF.

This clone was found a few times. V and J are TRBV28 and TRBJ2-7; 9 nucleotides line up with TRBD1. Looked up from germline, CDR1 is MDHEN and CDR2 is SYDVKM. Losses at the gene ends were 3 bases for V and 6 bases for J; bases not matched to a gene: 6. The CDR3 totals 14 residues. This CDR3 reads CASSFTGGLTEQYF. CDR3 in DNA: TGTGCCAGCAGTTTCACAGGGGGCTTGACCGAGCAGTACTTC.

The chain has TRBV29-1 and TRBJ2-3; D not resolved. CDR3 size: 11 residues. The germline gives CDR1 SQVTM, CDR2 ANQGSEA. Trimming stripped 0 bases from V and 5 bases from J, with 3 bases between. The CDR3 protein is CSVEDRDTQYF. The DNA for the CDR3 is TGCAGCGTTGAAGATCGAGATACGCAGTATTTT.

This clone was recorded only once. The CDR3 is CASNLAGQATNEKLFF. CDR3 coding DNA: TGTGCCAGTAATCTGGCAGGTCAGGCAACTAATGAAAAACTGTTTTTT. V usage is TRBV19 and J usage is TRBJ1-4, with unresolved D. V lost 7 bases to trimming and J lost 0 bases, with 15 bases between them. Germline V gene data show CDR1 as LNHDA and CDR2 as SQIVND (reference sequence). The CDR3 loop spans 16 amino acids. Drawing the rest from reference TRBV19 and TRBJ1-4, the complete variable domain is DGGITQSPKYLFRKEGQNVTLSCEQNLNHDAMYWYRQDPGQGLRLIYYSQIVNDFQKGDIAEGYSVSREKKESFPLTVTSAQKNPTAFYLCASNLAGQATNEKLFFGSGTQLSVL.

The DNA for the CDR3 is TGTGCCAGTAGCGTTGGAGGTGTAGGCACCGGGGAGCTGTTTTTT. This translates into CASSVGGVGTGELFF. The chain is built from TRBV19 and TRBJ2-2, with D possibly TRBD2 on 5 matching bases. The CDR3 sequence is 15 residues long. CDR1 and CDR2 from the germline V gene are LNHDA and SQIVND (reference sequence). V was shortened by 6 bases and J by 4 bases, with 15 bases between the two germline ends.

CDR3 nucleotide sequence: TGTGCCAGCAGCCAAGATTTGAGGGAGGGCCTCTACGAGCAGTACTTC. This gives the protein CASSQDLREGLYEQYF. The chain carries TRBV4-2 and TRBJ2-7; 7 bases line up with TRBD2. Germline CDR1 is LGHNA and CDR2 is YNFKEQ. V trimming: 0 bases; J trimming: 3 bases; junction bases outside the gene matches: 8. This CDR3 is 16 amino acids long.

The CDR3 protein is CASSEARLAGSTDTQYF. Here the CDR3 DNA reads TGTGCCAGCAGTGAAGCGCGACTAGCGGGGAGCACAGATACGCAGTATTTT. This rearrangement joins TRBV6-1 to TRBJ2-3, with 11 positions matching TRBD2. This CDR3 is built from 17 residues. V trimming: 0 bases; J trimming: 0 bases; junction bases outside the gene matches: 2. The germline CDR1 and CDR2 sequences are MNHNS and SASEGT.

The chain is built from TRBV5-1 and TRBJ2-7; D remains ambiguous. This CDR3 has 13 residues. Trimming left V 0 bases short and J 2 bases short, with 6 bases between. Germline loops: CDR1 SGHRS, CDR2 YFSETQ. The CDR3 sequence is CASSLGIAYEQYF. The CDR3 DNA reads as TGCGCCAGCAGCTTGGGAATAGCCTACGAGCAGTACTTC.

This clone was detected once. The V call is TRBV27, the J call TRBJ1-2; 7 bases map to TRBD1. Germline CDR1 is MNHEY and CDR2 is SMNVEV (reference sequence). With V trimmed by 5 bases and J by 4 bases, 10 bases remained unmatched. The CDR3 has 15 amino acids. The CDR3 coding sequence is TGTGCCAGCAGTCAACGCGAGACAGGGCCCTATGGCTACACCTTC. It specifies CASSQRETGPYGYTF.

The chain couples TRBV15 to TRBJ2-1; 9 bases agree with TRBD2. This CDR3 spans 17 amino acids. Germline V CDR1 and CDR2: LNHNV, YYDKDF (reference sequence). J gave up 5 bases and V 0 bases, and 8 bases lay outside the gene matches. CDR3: CATSRDRISGGHNEQFF. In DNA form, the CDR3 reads TGTGCCACCAGCAGAGATCGCATTAGCGGGGGACACAATGAGCAGTTCTTC.

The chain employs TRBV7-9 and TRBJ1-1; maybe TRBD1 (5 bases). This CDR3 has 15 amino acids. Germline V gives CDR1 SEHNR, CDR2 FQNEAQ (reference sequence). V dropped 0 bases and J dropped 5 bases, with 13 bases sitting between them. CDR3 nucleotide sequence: TGTGCCAGCAGCTTAGCTCAGGGCGCGGAGACTGAAGCTTTCTTT. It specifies CASSLAQGAETEAFF.

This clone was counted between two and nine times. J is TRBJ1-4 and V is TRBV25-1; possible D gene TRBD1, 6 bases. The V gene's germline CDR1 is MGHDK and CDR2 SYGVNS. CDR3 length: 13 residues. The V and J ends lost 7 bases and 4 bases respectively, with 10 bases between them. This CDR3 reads CASIGQLNEKLFF. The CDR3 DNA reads TGTGCCAGCATAGGACAGCTTAATGAAAAACTGTTTTTT.

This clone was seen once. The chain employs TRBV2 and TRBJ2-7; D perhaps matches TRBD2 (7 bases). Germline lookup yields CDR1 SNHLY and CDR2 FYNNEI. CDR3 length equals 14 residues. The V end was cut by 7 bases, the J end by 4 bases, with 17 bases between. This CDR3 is CASNRGADLYEQYF. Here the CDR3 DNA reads TGTGCCAGCAACCGGGGGGCTGATCTGTACGAGCAGTACTTC.